This T cell receptor beta chain was sequenced during a study of blood T cell repertoires in COVID-19. Study-level background: Acute-phase and convalescent COVID-19 samples originated in the United States, Italy and Spain. T cells, B-cell-depleted T cells, or PBMCs provided the cDNA or gDNA that served as material.

V shed 3 bases and J 0 bases; nucleotides not matched to a gene: 4. CDR1 and CDR2 from the germline V gene are ENHRY and SYGVKD. The CDR3 runs 16 residues. Under the authors' procedure: The authors estimated nucleated cell counts from reference gene primer amplification. Produced via immunoSEQ multiplex PCR; TCRdb's table is partial and in-frame only. That table gives V, J and clone size, and the DNA gave D and trimming. Found here are 130,000 or so clones, about four fifths of them singletons; the top ten hold around 10%. This sequence originates from a human donor in a cohort sampled during active COVID-19. J is TRBJ2-3 and V is TRBV10-3; 9 bases are a match to TRBD2. The sample comprised peripheral blood. CDR3 sequence (DNA): TGTGCCATCAGTGACGGCGGGGGGGTTAGCACAGATACGCAGTATTTT. Amino acid sequence: CAISDGGGVSTDTQYF.